This TCR beta chain was identified in a study of CD8 T cells in ankylosing spondylitis. Study-level results: There was reportedly significant enrichment of clones that were disease-linked in matched ankylosing spondylitis synovial fluid. The study identified a TCR beta motif of under 10 highly homologous variants that appeared characteristic of ankylosing spondylitis blood.

Making the TCR beta libraries involved quantitative 5'-RACE with molecular barcodes. From the 5' RACE reads, TCRdb called clonotypes with MiXCR, one entry per CDR3 protein. Seen here are 500,000 to 550,000 distinct CDR3 sequences, roughly 13% observed once, and the top ten hold over 6.5%. A remark on this clonotype: As yet, its antigen is unknown.

The V gene end was trimmed by 6 bases and the J gene end by 1 base; junction bases not matched to a gene: 10. This CDR3 contains 18 residues. Germline V gene data show CDR1 as DFQATT and CDR2 as SNEGSKA (reference sequence). Sequenced: blood, either unsorted or a sorted T cell fraction (not recorded which). J is TRBJ1-6 and V is TRBV20-1; 12 positions agree with TRBD1. This TCR derives from a male donor with ankylosing spondylitis. The CDR3 sequence is CSARGTGGAKSYNSPLHF. For the CDR3, the DNA is TGCAGTGCCAGGGGGACAGGGGGCGCAAAATCCTATAATTCACCCCTCCACTTT.